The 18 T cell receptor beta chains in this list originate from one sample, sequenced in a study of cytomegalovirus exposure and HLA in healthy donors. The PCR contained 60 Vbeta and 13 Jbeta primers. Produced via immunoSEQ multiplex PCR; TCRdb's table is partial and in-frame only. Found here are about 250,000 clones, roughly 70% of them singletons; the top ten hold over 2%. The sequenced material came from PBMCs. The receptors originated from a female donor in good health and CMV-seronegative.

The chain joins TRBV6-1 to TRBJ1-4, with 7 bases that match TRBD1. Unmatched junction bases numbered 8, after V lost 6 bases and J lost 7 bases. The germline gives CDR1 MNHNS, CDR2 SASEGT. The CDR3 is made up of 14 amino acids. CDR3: CASREDRWGEKLFF. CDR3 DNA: TGTGCCAGCAGAGAGGACAGGTGGGGTGAAAAACTGTTTTTT.

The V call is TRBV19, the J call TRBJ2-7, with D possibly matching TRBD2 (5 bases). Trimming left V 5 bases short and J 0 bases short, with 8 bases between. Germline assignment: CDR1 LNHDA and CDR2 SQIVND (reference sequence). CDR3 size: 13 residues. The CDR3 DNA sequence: TGTGCCAGTAGTCCCGGGATCTCCTACGAGCAGTACTTC. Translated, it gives CASSPGISYEQYF.

The CDR3 bases are TGCGCCAGCAGCCAAGTCCTATTAGCGGCTAGCACAGATACGCAGTATTTT. Translated: CASSQVLLAASTDTQYF. The chain couples TRBV4-1 to TRBJ2-3; D is possibly TRBD2 (6 bases). CDR3 length: 17 residues. V gave up 1 base and J gave up 0 bases, with 14 bases separating them. Germline CDR1 reads MGHRA; CDR2 reads YSYEKL.

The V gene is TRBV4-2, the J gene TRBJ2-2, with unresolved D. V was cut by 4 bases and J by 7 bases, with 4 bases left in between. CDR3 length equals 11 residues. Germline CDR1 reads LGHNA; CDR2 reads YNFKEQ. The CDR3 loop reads CASSRGGELFF. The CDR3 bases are TGTGCCAGCAGCCGAGGCGGGGAGCTGTTTTTT.

Here the CDR3 reads CASSPDRWGVGYTF. The CDR3 nucleotides read TGTGCCAGTAGTCCGGACAGGTGGGGGGTCGGCTACACCTTC. The V gene is TRBV19, the J gene TRBJ1-2; TRBD1 matches 7 bases. J was trimmed by 8 bases and V by 5 bases; bases with no gene match: 11. Germline-derived CDR1 and CDR2 are LNHDA and SQIVND (reference sequence). This CDR3 has 14 amino acids.

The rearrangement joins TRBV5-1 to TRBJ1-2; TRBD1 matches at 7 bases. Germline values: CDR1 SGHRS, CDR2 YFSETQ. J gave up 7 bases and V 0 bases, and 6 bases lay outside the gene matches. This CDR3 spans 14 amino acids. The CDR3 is CASSLGDSSTGYTF. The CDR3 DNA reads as TGCGCCAGCAGCTTGGGGGACAGTTCTACTGGCTACACCTTC.

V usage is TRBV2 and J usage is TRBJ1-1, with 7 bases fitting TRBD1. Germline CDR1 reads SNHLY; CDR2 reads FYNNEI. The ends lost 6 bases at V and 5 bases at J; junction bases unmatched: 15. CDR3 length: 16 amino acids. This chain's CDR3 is CASSPEGARLVTEAFF. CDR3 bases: TGTGCCAGCAGCCCCGAGGGGGCCCGGCTCGTTACTGAAGCTTTCTTT.

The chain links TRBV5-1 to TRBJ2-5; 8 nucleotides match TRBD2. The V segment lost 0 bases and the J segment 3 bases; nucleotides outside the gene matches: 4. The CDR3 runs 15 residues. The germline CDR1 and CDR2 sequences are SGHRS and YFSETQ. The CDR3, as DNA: TGCGCCAGCAGCTTGGGGGGACTAGGGGAAGAGACCCAGTACTTC. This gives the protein CASSLGGLGEETQYF.

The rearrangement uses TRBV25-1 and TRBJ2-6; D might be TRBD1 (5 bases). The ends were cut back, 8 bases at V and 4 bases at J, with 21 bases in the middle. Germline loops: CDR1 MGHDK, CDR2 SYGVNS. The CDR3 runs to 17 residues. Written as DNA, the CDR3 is TGTGCCAGCGCCGATACGGAAGGGGCGAGAGGGGCCAACGTCCTGACTTTC. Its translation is CASADTEGARGANVLTF.

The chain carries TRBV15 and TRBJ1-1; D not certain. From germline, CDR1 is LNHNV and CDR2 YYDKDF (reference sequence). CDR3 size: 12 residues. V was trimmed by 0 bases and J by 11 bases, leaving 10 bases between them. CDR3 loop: CATSRDYSWAFF. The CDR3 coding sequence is TGTGCCACCAGCAGAGATTATAGTTGGGCTTTCTTT.

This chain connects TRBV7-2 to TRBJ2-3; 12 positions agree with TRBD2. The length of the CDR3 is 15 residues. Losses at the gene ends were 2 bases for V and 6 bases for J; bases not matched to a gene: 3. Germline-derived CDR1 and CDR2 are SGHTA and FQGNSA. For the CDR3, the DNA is TGTGCCAGCAGCTTACTAGCGGGAGGGCGGGATACGCAGTATTTT. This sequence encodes CASSLLAGGRDTQYF.

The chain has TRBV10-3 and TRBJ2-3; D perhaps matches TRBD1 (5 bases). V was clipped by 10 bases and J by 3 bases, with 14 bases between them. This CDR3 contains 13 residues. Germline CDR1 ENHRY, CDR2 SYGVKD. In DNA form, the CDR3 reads TGTGCCAGGTCCGGACAAGAAACAGATACGCAGTATTTT. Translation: CARSGQETDTQYF.

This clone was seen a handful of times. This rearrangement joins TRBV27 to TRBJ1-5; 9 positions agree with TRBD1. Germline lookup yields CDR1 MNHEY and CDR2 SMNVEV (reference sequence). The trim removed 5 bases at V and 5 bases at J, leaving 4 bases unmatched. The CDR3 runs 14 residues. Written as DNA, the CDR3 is TGTGCCAGCAGTGGCAGGACAGGGGATCAGCCCCAGCATTTT. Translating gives CASSGRTGDQPQHF.

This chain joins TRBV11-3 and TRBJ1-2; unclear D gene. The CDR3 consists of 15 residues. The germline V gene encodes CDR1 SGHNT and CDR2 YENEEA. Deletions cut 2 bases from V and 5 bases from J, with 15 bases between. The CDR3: CASSLSVWSAYGYTF. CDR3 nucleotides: TGTGCCAGCAGCTTAAGTGTGTGGTCAGCGTATGGCTACACCTTC.

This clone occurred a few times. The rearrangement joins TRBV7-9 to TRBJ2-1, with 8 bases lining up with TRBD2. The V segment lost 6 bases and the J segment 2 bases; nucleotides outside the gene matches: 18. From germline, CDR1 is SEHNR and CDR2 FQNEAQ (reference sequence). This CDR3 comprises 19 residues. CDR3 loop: CASSSPPADREGTYNEQFF. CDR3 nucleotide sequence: TGTGCCAGCAGTTCCCCGCCCGCGGACCGGGAGGGCACCTACAATGAGCAGTTCTTC.

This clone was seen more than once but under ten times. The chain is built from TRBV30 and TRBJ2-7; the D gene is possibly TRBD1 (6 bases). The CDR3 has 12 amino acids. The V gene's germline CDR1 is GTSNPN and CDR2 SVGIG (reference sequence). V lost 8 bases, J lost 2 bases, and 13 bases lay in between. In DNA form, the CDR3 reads TGTGCCGGCCGGGACACCCCCTACGAGCAGTACTTC. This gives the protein CAGRDTPYEQYF. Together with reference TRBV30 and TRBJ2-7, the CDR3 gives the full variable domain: SQTIHQWPATLVQPVGSPLSLECTVEGTSNPNLYWYRQAAGRGLQLLFYSVGIGQISSEVPQNLSASRPQDRQFILSSKKLLLSDSGFYLCAGRDTPYEQYFGPGTRLTVT.

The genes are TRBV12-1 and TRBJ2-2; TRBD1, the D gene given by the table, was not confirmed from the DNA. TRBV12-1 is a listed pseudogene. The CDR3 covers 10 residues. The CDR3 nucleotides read TGTGCCAGCACCAGCGGGGAGCTGTTTTTT. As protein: CASTSGELFF.

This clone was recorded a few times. The chain's CDR3 is CASSSMRGVNYEQYF. The DNA of the CDR3 is TGTGCCAGCAGCTCAATGCGGGGGGTAAATTACGAGCAGTACTTC. The chain is built from TRBV7-6 and TRBJ2-7; TRBD2 matches 8 bases. The germline gives CDR1 SGHVS, CDR2 FNYEAQ. This CDR3 has 15 residues. V shed 4 bases and J 4 bases; nucleotides not matched to a gene: 9.